This T cell receptor (beta chain) was identified in a study of OX40 agonist ivuxolimab in advanced cancers. For the wider study: Ivuxolimab, which targeted the costimulatory receptor OX40 (CD134), was an agonistic, fully human IgG2 monoclonal antibody. The point of sequencing TCRbeta in the periphery was to test whether ivuxolimab changed TCR sequence diversity and drove clonal T-cell expansion. Partial responses were achieved by three dose-escalation patients, of whom one had hepatocellular carcinoma and two had cutaneous melanoma. Intravenous ivuxolimab was administered to patients every 2 weeks at six dose levels: 0.01, 0.1, 0.3, 1.5, 3 and 10 mg/kg. The paper covers the monotherapy dose-escalation part of the phase I ivuxolimab trial, which included N = 52 patients. Among the approximately 50 dose-escalation patients, about 20 had hepatocellular carcinoma, 15 or so melanoma, 9 renal cell carcinoma and 9 head and neck cancer. A male proportion of roughly 80% and a mean age of approximately 61 years, ranging from roughly 23 to 80, were recorded for the dose-escalation cohort. Prior anti-PD-1, anti-PD-L1 or anti-CTLA-4 therapy was permitted, and checkpoint inhibitors had been received by about two fifths of dose-escalation patients. The investigation overall reported the following: In partial responders in the 0.1-3.0 mg/kg groups, normalized peripheral clonal expansion was found to be among the lowest, especially among CD8+ T cells. After ivuxolimab, expanded clones were on average more numerous among CD8+ T cells than among CD4+ T cells. Low levels of normalized T-cell clonal expansion were also seen in some patients who did not respond. At doses from 0.1 to 3.0 mg/kg, clonal expansion was seen in both CD4+ and CD8+ blood T cells between baseline and week 6. Antigen specificity was not determined for the clonally expanded peripheral T cells.

The cysteine opens and the phenylalanine closes a CDR3 of 17 amino acids. Only the CDR3 portion is preserved as DNA: 51 bases, with reading frame beginning at the first base. For CDR1 and CDR2, the germline V gene lists SGDLS and YYNGEE. After removal of 3 bases from V and 5 bases from J, the junction retains 8 bases not matched to a gene. Patients with a history of autoimmune disease or receiving systemic immunosuppression were excluded from the trial. Peripheral blood for TCR sequencing was collected from all dose cohorts at baseline, on cycle 4 day 1, and on cycle 7 day 1. The samples were drawn from a first-in-human, open-label, multicenter phase I dose-escalation trial of ivuxolimab. Adults with locally advanced or metastatic head and neck squamous cell, hepatocellular, melanoma or renal cell carcinoma were enrolled in the trial. CD4+ and CD8+ T cells were sorted separately from peripheral blood before TCR sequencing.

This clone was counted a few times. Its antigen specificity is not known. Qualities for individual bases were not recorded, and no much larger clone is one base off. To sequence the TCRbeta CDR3 region, genomic DNA was isolated from the sorted cells. The immunoSEQ Assay was used to sequence the TCRbeta CDR3 regions. Sourced from immuneACCESS, this table was stored by TCRdb with only in-frame sequences that have V and J called. A share of the clones is absent; for the studies checked, an unresolved V gene accounts for under half, and the remainder has no known explanation. The sample profile shows about 96,000 clones; about 80% of them were found once. The ten most abundant clones make up roughly 5.2% of the sample.

The V and J segments used are TRBV9 and TRBJ2-2; TRBD2 lines up with 12 middle nucleotides. The receptor comes from an adult with an advanced solid tumor such as melanoma, head and neck, liver or kidney cancer. This specimen was CD4+ or CD8+ T cells sorted from blood, taken in a trial of the OX40 agonist ivuxolimab. The sequence in DNA is TGTGCCAGCAGCGAAGGACTAGCGGGACTTGGTACCGGGGAGCTGTTTTTT. This yields the protein CASSEGLAGLGTGELFF.